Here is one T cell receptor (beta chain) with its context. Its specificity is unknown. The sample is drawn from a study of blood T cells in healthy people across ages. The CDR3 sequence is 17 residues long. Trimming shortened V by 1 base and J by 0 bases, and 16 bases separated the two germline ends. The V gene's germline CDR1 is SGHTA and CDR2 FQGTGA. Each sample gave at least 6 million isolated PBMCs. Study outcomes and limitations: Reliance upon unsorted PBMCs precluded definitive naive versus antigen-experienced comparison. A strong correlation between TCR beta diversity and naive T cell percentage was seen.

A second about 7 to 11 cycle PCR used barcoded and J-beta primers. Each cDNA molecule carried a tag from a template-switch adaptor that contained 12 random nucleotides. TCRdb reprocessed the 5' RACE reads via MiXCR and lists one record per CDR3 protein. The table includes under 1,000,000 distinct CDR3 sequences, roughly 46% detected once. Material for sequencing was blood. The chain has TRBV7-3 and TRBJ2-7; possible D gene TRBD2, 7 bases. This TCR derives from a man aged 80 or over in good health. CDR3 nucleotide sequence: TGTGCCAGCAGCTTAAATAGGAGCGGGACAAGCTCCTACGAGCAGTACTTC. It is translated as CASSLNRSGTSSYEQYF.